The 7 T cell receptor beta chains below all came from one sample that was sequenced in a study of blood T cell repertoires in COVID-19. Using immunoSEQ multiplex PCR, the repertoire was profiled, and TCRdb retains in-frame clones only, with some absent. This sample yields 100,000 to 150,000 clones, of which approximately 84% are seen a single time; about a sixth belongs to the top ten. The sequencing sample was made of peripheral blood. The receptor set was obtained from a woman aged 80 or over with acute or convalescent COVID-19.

This CDR3 is CASSQRPGGALGEQYF. CDR3 DNA sequence: TGTGCCAGCAGCCAACGTCCGGGGGGGGCGTTGGGCGAGCAGTACTTC. This chain joins TRBV3-1 (or the pseudogene TRBV3-2) and TRBJ2-7, with 8 positions matching TRBD2. V lost 2 bases and J lost 6; bases outside the gene matches: 12. The CDR3 is made up of 16 amino acids. Per germline, CDR1 LGHDT and CDR2 YNNKEL (reference sequence).

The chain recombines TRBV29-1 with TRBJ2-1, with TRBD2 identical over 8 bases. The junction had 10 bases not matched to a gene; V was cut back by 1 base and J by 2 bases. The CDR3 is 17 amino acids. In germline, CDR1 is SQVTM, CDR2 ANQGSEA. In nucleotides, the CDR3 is TGCAGCGTTGAAGCTGGGGCTGTGCGGGGGGCCTACAATGAGCAGTTCTTC. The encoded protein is CSVEAGAVRGAYNEQFF.

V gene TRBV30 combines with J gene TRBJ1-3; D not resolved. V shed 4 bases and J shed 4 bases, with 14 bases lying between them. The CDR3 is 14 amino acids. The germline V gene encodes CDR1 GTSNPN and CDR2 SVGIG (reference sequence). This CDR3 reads CAWKGGRSGNTIYF. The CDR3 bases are TGTGCCTGGAAAGGCGGCAGATCAGGAAACACCATATATTTT.

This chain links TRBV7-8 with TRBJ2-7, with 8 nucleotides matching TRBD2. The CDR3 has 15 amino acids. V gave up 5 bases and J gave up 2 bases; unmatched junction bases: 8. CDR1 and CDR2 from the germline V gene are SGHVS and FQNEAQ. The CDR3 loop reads CASSQEREYAYEQYF. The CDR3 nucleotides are TGTGCCAGCAGCCAAGAGCGGGAGTATGCCTACGAGCAGTACTTC.

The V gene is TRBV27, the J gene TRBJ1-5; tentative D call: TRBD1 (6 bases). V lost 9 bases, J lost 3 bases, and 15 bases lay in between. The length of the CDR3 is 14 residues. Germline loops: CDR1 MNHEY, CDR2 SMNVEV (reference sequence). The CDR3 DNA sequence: TGTGCCAGTCAACCCCAGGGGTTCAATCAGCCCCAGCATTTT. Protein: CASQPQGFNQPQHF.

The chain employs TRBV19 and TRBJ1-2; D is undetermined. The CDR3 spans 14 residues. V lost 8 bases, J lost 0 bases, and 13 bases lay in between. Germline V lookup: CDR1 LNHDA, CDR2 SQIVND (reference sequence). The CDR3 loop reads CASRLSGPNYGYTF. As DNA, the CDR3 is TGTGCCAGTCGTCTCTCGGGTCCTAACTATGGCTACACCTTC. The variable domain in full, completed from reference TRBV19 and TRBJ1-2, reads DGGITQSPKYLFRKEGQNVTLSCEQNLNHDAMYWYRQDPGQGLRLIYYSQIVNDFQKGDIAEGYSVSREKKESFPLTVTSAQKNPTAFYLCASRLSGPNYGYTFGSGTRLTVV.

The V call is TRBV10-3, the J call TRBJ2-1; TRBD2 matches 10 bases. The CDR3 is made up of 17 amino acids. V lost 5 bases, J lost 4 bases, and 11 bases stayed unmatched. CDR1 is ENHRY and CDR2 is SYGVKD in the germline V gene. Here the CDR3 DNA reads TGTGCCATCAGTAGCAAATTAGCGGGGGGTCAATACAATGAGCAGTTCTTC. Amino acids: CAISSKLAGGQYNEQFF.